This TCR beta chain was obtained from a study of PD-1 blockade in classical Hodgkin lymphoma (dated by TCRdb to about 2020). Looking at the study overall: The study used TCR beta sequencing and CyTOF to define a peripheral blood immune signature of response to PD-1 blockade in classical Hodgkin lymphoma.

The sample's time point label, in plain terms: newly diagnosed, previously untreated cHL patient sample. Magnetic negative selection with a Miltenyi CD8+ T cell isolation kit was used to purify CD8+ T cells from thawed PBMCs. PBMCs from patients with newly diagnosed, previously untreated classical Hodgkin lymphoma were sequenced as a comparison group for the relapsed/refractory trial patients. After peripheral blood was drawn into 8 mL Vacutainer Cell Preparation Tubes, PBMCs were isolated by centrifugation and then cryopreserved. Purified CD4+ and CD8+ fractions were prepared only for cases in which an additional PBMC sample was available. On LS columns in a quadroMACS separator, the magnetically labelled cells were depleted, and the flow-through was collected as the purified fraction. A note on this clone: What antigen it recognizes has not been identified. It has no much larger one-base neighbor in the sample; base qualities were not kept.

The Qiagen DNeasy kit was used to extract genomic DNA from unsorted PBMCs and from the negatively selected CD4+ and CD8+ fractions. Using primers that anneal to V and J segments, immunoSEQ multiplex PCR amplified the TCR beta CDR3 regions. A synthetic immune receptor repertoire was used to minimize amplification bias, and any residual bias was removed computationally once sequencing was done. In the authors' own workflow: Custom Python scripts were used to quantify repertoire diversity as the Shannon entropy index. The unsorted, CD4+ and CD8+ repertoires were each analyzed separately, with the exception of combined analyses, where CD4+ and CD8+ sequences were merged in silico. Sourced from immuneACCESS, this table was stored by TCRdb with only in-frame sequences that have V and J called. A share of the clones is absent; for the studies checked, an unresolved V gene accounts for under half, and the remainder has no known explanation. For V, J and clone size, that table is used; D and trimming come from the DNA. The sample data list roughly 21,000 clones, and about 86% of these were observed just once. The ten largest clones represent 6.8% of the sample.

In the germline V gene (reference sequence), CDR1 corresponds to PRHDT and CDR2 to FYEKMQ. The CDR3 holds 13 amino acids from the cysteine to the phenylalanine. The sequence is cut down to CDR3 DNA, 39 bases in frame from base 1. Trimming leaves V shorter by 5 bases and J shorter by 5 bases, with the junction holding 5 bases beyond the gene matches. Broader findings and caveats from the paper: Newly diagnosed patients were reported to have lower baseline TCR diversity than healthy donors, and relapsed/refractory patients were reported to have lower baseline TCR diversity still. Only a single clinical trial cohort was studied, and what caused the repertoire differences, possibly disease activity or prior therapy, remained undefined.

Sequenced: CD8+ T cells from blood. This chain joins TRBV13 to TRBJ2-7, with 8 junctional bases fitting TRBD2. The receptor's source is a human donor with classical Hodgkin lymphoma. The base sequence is TGTGCCAGCAGCACCGGGGGGGTACACGAGCAGTACTTC. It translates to CASSTGGVHEQYF.